One sample yielded the 22 T cell receptor beta chains listed below, sequenced in a study of cytomegalovirus exposure and HLA in healthy donors. Amplification used 60 Vbeta primers and 13 Jbeta primers. The protocol was immunoSEQ multiplex PCR, while the TCRdb copy is restricted to in-frame clones and leaves out a portion. The data show some 140,000 clones, approximately 77% seen once. The sequenced sample was PBMCs. The source of these receptors is a man aged 25-40 years in good health and CMV-seronegative.

With regard to this clone: One end of the junction fails to match germline, which may point to a read error. The chain employs TRBV7-7 and TRBJ2-1; D perhaps matches TRBD1 (6 bases). The length of the CDR3 is 14 residues. Germline V gives CDR1 SSHAT, CDR2 FNYEAQ (reference sequence). CDR3 DNA: TGTGCTAGCAGCTTAGGGCAGGGGTACGATGAGCAGTTCTTC. It specifies CASSLGQGYDEQFF.

The rearrangement uses TRBV2 and TRBJ1-5; 9 bases match TRBD1. Germline CDR1 SNHLY, CDR2 FYNNEI. The V gene end was trimmed by 6 bases and the J gene end by 5 bases; junction bases not matched to a gene: 8. The CDR3 is 15 residues long. The CDR3 nucleotides are TGTGCCAGCAGCCCCTGGGGACAGGGCCATCAGCCCCAGCATTTT. Translated, it gives CASSPWGQGHQPQHF.

The CDR3 DNA sequence: TGTGCCAGCAGGACGGGACAGGGTACAAACATTCAGTACTTC. This encodes CASRTGQGTNIQYF. The chain couples TRBV2 to TRBJ2-4, with 9 nucleotides matching TRBD1. J lost 6 bases, V lost 6 bases, and 6 bases had no gene match. Germline CDR1 and CDR2: SNHLY and FYNNEI. This CDR3 region has 14 residues. Filled out from reference TRBV2 and TRBJ2-4, the complete variable domain reads EPEVTQTPSHQVTQMGQEVILRCVPISNHLYFYWYRQILGQKVEFLVSFYNNEISEKSEIFDDQFSVERPDGSNFTLKIRSTKLEDSAMYFCASRTGQGTNIQYFGAGTRLSVL.

The rearrangement uses TRBV6-5 and TRBJ1-2; perhaps TRBD1 as D (6 bases). The CDR3 is 14 residues long. The V gene's germline CDR1 is MNHEY and CDR2 SVGAGI. V lost 6 bases, J lost 7 bases, and 18 bases lay in between. The CDR3 reads CASRDPGGGLGYTF. CDR3 nucleotides: TGTGCCAGCAGGGACCCCGGGGGGGGCCTTGGCTACACCTTC.

The chain has TRBV27 and TRBJ2-7, with TRBD1 matching 7 bases. Germline-derived CDR1 and CDR2 are MNHEY and SMNVEV (reference sequence). Trimming cost V 4 bases and J 5 bases; bases outside gene matches: 8. The CDR3 length is 14 residues. The chain's CDR3 is CASSSRQGPHEQYF. The CDR3 nucleotides are TGTGCCAGCAGTTCCCGACAGGGACCCCACGAGCAGTACTTC.

This chain uses TRBV5-5 with TRBJ2-2, with 10 nucleotides matching TRBD2. Germline V CDR1 and CDR2: SGHKS, YYEKEE (reference sequence). Trimming at V came to 3 bases and at J to 7 bases, leaving 15 bases not matched to a gene. This CDR3 comprises 18 residues. The CDR3 region is CASSSSRASGRSIGELFF. The CDR3, as DNA: TGTGCCAGCAGCTCCTCTCGGGCTAGCGGGAGATCTATCGGGGAGCTGTTTTTT.

The gene calls are TRBV19 and TRBJ1-3; 9 positions match TRBD1. The CDR3 totals 14 residues. CDR1 and CDR2 (germline): LNHDA, SQIVND (reference sequence). The trim removed 9 bases at V and 0 bases at J, leaving 3 bases unmatched. This chain's CDR3 is CASETGGSGNTIYF. The CDR3 nucleotides are TGTGCCAGCGAGACAGGGGGCTCTGGAAACACCATATATTTT.

The V and J genes are TRBV28 and TRBJ2-5; D is unclear. Per the germline V gene, CDR1 is MDHEN and CDR2 is SYDVKM. V was pared by 3 bases and J by 4 bases, with 9 bases between. This CDR3 is built from 13 residues. The CDR3 bases are TGTGCCAGCAGTTTTCCCCCGTTAGAGACCCAGTACTTC. As protein: CASSFPPLETQYF.

The genes are TRBV15 and TRBJ2-7; D is perhaps TRBD1 (5 bases). Germline V gene lookup returns CDR1 LNHNV and CDR2 YYDKDF (reference sequence). The CDR3 consists of 16 residues. V was shortened by 4 bases and J by 0 bases, with 16 bases between the two germline ends. This CDR3 is CATSTYLQVNSYEQYF. For the CDR3, the DNA is TGTGCCACCAGCACCTACCTACAGGTGAACTCCTACGAGCAGTACTTC. Full variable domain (outside the CDR3, taken from reference TRBV15 and TRBJ2-7): DAMVIQNPRYQVTQFGKPVTLSCSQTLNHNVMYWYQQKSSQAPKLLFHYYDKDFNNEADTPDNFQSRRPNTSFCFLDIRSPGLGDTAMYLCATSTYLQVNSYEQYFGPGTRLTVT.

J is TRBJ2-3 and V is TRBV29-1; 13 nucleotides agree with TRBD2. There are 16 residues in the CDR3. Losses at the gene ends were 2 bases for V and 5 bases for J; bases not matched to a gene: 7. Germline V CDR1 and CDR2: SQVTM, ANQGSEA. CDR3 in DNA: TGCAGCGTTGAAACCGGGACTAGCGGGATGGGAGATACGCAGTATTTT. Its translation: CSVETGTSGMGDTQYF.

The rearrangement uses TRBV6-1 and TRBJ1-1; the D is unclear. CDR1 and CDR2 from the germline V gene are MNHNS and SASEGT. This CDR3 contains 11 residues. V lost 3 bases and J lost 6, with 5 bases in between. The CDR3 region has the DNA TGTGCCAGCAGTGACAGGTCTGAAGCTTTCTTT. Protein: CASSDRSEAFF.

The chain recombines TRBV7-9 with TRBJ1-1, with D possibly being TRBD1 (5 bases). Trimming took 4 bases from V and 3 from J, leaving 15 bases between them. The CDR3 totals 15 residues. The germline CDR1 and CDR2 sequences are SEHNR and FQNEAQ (reference sequence). Written as DNA, the CDR3 is TGTGCCAGCAGCTCCGGGGGGGTCAGGGACACTGAAGCTTTCTTT. Amino acid sequence: CASSSGGVRDTEAFF. Together with reference TRBV7-9 and TRBJ1-1, the CDR3 gives the full variable domain: DTGVSQNPRHKITKRGQNVTFRCDPISEHNRLYWYRQTLGQGPEFLTYFQNEAQLEKSRLLSDRFSAERPKGSFSTLEIQRTEQGDSAMYLCASSSGGVRDTEAFFGQGTRLTVV.

The V call is TRBV5-6, the J call TRBJ2-5, with TRBD1 matching over 8 bases. CDR1 and CDR2 (germline): SGHDT, YYEEEE. The CDR3 runs to 13 residues. The junction had 0 bases not matched to a gene; V was cut back by 0 bases and J by 5 bases. CDR3 coding DNA: TGTGCCAGCAGCTTGGACAGGGGGGAGACCCAGTACTTC. Protein sequence: CASSLDRGETQYF.

In this sample, this clone turned up once. The chain carries TRBV5-6 and TRBJ2-3, with 7 nucleotides matching TRBD2. CDR1 is SGHDT, CDR2 YYEEEE, per germline. J was trimmed by 0 bases and V by 0 bases; bases with no gene match: 7. The CDR3 extends over 17 amino acids. This CDR3 is CASSLVGDYGSTDTQYF. The DNA of the CDR3 is TGTGCCAGCAGCTTGGTGGGGGACTACGGAAGCACAGATACGCAGTATTTT.

This clone turned up a few times. The rearrangement joins TRBV9 to TRBJ2-5, with a weak D call TRBD1 (7 bases). The germline V gene has CDR1 SGDLS and CDR2 YYNGEE. The CDR3 is 14 residues long. V lost 2 bases, J lost 7 bases, and 15 bases lay in between. The CDR3 region is CASSVSSAGGTQYF. CDR3 bases: TGTGCCAGCAGCGTTTCTAGCGCAGGGGGGACCCAGTACTTC.

This clone was counted a few times. The chain couples TRBV25-1 to TRBJ1-1; possibly TRBD1 for D (5 bases). V shed 4 bases and J shed 6 bases, with 12 bases lying between them. The CDR3 runs to 13 residues. Germline assignment: CDR1 MGHDK and CDR2 SYGVNS. CDR3 loop: CASSVNQGSEAFF. As DNA, the CDR3 is TGTGCCAGCAGTGTAAACCAGGGATCTGAAGCTTTCTTT.

CDR3 loop: CASSRDRANEQYF. DNA for the CDR3: TGTGCCAGCAGCCGGGACAGGGCGAACGAGCAGTACTTC. This sequence joins TRBV28 and TRBJ2-7, with TRBD1 identical over 9 bases. This CDR3 comprises 13 residues. Germline CDR1 and CDR2: MDHEN and SYDVKM. J gave up 5 bases and V 6 bases, and 5 bases lay outside the gene matches.

This clone occurred a few times. The rearrangement uses TRBV6-6 and TRBJ2-7, with TRBD1 matching over 11 bases. Germline V gene sequence: CDR1 MNHNY, CDR2 SVGAGI (reference sequence). Losses at the gene ends were 0 bases for V and 2 bases for J; bases not matched to a gene: 0. This CDR3 contains 15 residues. The DNA of the CDR3 is TGTGCCAGCAGTTACTCGGGACAGGGGGCCTACGAGCAGTACTTC. Translated, it gives CASSYSGQGAYEQYF.

The V gene is TRBV19, the J gene TRBJ2-6; D gene uncertain. With 8 bases removed from V and 1 base from J, the gap between germline ends came to 9 bases. This CDR3 comprises 14 residues. Germline CDR1 is LNHDA and CDR2 is SQIVND (reference sequence). The CDR3 DNA sequence: TGTGCCAGTTCTGAGTTTTCTGGGGCCAACGTCCTGACTTTC. Encoded protein: CASSEFSGANVLTF.

This clone has a single count. CDR3 protein: CASSPTTTGADTF. The CDR3 DNA reads TGTGCCAGCAGCCCAACTACTACAGGGGCCGACACCTTC. This chain joins TRBV7-9 and TRBJ1-2; 7 nucleotides agree with TRBD1. Germline trimming cut 5 bases from V and 12 bases from J; bases unmatched to any gene: 12. The CDR3 extends over 13 amino acids. Germline V lookup: CDR1 SEHNR, CDR2 FQNEAQ (reference sequence). Full variable domain (rest looked up from reference TRBV7-9 and TRBJ1-2): DTGVSQNPRHKITKRGQNVTFRCDPISEHNRLYWYRQTLGQGPEFLTYFQNEAQLEKSRLLSDRFSAERPKGSFSTLEIQRTEQGDSAMYLCASSPTTTGADTFGSGTRLTVV.

V gene TRBV5-6 combines with J gene TRBJ1-1; the D is unclear. Germline CDR1 and CDR2: SGHDT and YYEEEE. This CDR3 comprises 16 residues. V was shortened by 0 bases and J by 4 bases, with 16 bases between the two germline ends. The chain's CDR3 is CASSLAKDPAGTEAFF. In nucleotides, the CDR3 is TGTGCCAGCAGCTTGGCGAAGGATCCCGCAGGCACTGAAGCTTTCTTT.

V and J are TRBV9 and TRBJ2-6; unclear D gene. CDR3 length: 15 amino acids. CDR1 is SGDLS and CDR2 is YYNGEE in the germline V gene. Trimming cost V 4 bases and J 2 bases, with 10 bases left between them. The CDR3 bases are TGTGCCAGCAGCTCCCAGAACCCTGGGGCCAACGTCCTGACTTTC. Translated: CASSSQNPGANVLTF.